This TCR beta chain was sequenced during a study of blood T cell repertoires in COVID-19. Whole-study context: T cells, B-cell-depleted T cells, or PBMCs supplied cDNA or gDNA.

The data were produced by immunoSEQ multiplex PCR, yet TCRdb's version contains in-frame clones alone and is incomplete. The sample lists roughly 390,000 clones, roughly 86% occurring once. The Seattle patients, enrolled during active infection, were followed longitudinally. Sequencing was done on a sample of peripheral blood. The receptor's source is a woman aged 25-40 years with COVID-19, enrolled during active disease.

The CDR3 loop is CASSPRGGGFNQPQHF. In nucleotides, the CDR3 is TGTGCCAGCAGCCCCAGAGGGGGGGGGTTCAATCAGCCCCAGCATTTT. V and J are TRBV7-3 and TRBJ1-5; tentative D call: TRBD1 (6 bases). Trimming removed 5 bases at V and 3 bases at J, with 17 bases between. The germline V gene encodes CDR1 SGHTA and CDR2 FQGTGA. The CDR3 runs 16 residues. Drawing the rest from reference TRBV7-3 and TRBJ1-5, the complete variable domain is GAGVSQTPSNKVTEKGKYVELRCDPISGHTALYWYRQSLGQGPEFLIYFQGTGAADDSGLPNDRFFAVRPEGSVSTLKIQRTERGDSAVYLCASSPRGGGFNQPQHFGDGTRLSIL.